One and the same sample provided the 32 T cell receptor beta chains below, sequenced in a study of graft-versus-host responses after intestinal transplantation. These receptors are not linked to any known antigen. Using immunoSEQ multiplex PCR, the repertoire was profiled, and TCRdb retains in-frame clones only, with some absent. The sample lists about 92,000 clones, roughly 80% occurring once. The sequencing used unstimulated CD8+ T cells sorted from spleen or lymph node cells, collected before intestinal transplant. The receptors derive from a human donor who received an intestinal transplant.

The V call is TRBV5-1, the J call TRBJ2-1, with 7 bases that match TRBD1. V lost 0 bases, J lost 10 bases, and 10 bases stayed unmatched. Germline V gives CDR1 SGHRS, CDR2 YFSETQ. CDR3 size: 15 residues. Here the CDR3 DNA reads TGCGCCAGCAGCTTGGACCCCACAGGGGTAGGGGAGCAGTTCTTC. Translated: CASSLDPTGVGEQFF.

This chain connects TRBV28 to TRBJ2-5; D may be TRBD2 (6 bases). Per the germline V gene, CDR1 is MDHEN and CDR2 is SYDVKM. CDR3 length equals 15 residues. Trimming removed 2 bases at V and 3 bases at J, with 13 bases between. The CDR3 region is CASSLQGGEEETQYF. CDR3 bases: TGTGCCAGCAGTTTACAGGGAGGCGAGGAAGAGACCCAGTACTTC.

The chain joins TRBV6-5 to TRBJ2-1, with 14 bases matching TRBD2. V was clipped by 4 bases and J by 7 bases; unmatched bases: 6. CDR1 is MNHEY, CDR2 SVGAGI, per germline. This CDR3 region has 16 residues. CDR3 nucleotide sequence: TGTGCCAGCAGTTCTCCGACTAGCGGGGGGGCTAATGAGCAGTTCTTC. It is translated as CASSSPTSGGANEQFF.

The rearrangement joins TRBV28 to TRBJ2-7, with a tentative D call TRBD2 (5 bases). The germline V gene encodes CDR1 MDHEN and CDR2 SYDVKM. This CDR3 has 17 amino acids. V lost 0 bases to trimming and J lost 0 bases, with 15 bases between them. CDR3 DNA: TGTGCCAGCAGTTTATGCAAGGTCTGGACTCACTCCTACGAGCAGTACTTC. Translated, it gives CASSLCKVWTHSYEQYF.

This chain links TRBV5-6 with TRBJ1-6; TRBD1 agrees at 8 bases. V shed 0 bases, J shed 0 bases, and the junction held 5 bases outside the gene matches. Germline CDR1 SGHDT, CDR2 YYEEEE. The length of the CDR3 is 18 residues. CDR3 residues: CASSLEGQVSSYNSPLHF. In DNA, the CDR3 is TGTGCCAGCAGCTTGGAGGGACAGGTTAGCTCCTATAATTCACCCCTCCACTTT.

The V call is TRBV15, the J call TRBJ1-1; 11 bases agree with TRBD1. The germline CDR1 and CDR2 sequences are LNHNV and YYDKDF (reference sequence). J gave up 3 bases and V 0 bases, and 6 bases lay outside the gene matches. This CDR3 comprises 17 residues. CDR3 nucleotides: TGTGCCACCAGCAGAGACCTTAGGACAGGGGGCTACACTGAAGCTTTCTTT. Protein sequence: CATSRDLRTGGYTEAFF.

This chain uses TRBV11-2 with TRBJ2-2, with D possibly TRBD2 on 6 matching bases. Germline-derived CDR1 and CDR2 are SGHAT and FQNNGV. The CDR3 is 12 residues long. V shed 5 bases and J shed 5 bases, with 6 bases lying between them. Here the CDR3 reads CASSGGTGELFF. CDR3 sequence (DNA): TGTGCCAGCAGCGGAGGGACCGGGGAGCTGTTTTTT. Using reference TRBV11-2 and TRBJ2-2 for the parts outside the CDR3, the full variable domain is EAGVAQSPRYKIIEKRQSVAFWCNPISGHATLYWYQQILGQGPKLLIQFQNNGVVDDSQLPKDRFSAERLKGVDSTLKIQPAKLEDSAVYLCASSGGTGELFFGEGSRLTVL.

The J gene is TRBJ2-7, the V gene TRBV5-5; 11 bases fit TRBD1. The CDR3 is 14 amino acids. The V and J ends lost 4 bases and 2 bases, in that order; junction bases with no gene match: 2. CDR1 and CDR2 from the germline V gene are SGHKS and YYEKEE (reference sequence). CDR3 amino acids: CASSTGQGAYEQYF. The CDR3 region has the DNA TGTGCCAGCAGCACGGGACAGGGGGCCTACGAGCAGTACTTC.

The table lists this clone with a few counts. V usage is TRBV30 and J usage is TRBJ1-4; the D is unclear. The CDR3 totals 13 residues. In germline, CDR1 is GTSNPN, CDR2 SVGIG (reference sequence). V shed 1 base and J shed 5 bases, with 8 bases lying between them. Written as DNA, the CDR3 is TGTGCCTGGAGTGGAGAGCGAAATGAAAAACTGTTTTTT. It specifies CAWSGERNEKLFF.

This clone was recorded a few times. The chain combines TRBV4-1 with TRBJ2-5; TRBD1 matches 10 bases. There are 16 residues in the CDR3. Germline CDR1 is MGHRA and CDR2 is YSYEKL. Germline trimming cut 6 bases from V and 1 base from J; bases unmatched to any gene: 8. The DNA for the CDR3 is TGCGCCAGCAGTCGACAGGGGGCAATAACCCAAGAGACCCAGTACTTC. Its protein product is CASSRQGAITQETQYF.

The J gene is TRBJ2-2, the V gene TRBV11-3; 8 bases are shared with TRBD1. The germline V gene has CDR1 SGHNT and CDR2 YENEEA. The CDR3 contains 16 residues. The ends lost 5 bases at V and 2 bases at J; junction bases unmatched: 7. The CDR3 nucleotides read TGTGCCAGCAGCCCACGGACAGGGAAAAACACCGGGGAGCTGTTTTTT. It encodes CASSPRTGKNTGELFF.

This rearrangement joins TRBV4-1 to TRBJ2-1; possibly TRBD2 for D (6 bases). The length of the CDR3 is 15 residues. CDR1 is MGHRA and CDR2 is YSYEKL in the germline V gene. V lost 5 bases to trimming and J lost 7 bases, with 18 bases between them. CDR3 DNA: TGCGCCAGCAGCATCCGGGACTTCCCTACAAATGAGCAGTTCTTC. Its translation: CASSIRDFPTNEQFF.

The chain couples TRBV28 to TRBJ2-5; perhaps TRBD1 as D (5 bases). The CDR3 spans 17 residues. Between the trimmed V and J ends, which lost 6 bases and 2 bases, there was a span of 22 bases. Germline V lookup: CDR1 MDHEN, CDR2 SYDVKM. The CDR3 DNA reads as TGTGCCAGCAGCTCTCTGGACACTCCAACGCATCAAGAGACCCAGTACTTC. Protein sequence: CASSSLDTPTHQETQYF.

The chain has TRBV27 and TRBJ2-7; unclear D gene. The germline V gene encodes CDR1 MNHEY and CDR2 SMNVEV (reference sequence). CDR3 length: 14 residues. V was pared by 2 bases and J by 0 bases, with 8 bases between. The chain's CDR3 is CASSLASNSYEQYF. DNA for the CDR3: TGTGCCAGCAGTTTAGCCAGTAACTCCTACGAGCAGTACTTC.

The CDR3 loop reads CASSSPGQGKGEQFF. CDR3 nucleotide sequence: TGCGCCAGCAGCTCCCCGGGACAGGGGAAAGGTGAGCAGTTCTTC. The V gene is TRBV5-1, the J gene TRBJ2-1, with 10 bases identical to TRBD1. CDR3 size: 15 residues. Trimming took 3 bases from V and 9 from J; bases not matched to a gene: 9. The germline V gene has CDR1 SGHRS and CDR2 YFSETQ.

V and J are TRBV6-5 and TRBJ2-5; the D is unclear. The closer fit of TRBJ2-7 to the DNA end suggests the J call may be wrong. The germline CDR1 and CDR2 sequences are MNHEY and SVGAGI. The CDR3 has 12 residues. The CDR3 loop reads CASGLSSYEQYF. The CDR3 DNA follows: TGTGCCAGCGGCCTAAGCTCCTACGAGCAGTACTTC.

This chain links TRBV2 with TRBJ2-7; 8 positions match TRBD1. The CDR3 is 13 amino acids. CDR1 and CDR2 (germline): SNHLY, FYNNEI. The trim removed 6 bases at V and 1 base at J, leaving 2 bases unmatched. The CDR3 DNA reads TGTGCCAGCAGGGACAGGGTTTCCTACGAGCAGTACTTC. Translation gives CASRDRVSYEQYF.

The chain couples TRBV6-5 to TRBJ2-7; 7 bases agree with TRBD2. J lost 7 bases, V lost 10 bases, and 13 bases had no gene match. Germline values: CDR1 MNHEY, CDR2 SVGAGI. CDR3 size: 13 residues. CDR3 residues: CATPGRGDWEQYF. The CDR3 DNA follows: TGTGCCACCCCCGGTCGGGGGGACTGGGAGCAGTACTTC.

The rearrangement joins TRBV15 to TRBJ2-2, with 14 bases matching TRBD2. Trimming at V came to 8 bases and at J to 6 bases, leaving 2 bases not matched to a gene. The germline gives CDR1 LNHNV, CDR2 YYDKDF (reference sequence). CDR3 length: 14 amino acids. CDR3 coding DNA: TGTGCCACCGGACTAGCGGGGGGATCCGGGGAGCTGTTTTTT. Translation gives CATGLAGGSGELFF.

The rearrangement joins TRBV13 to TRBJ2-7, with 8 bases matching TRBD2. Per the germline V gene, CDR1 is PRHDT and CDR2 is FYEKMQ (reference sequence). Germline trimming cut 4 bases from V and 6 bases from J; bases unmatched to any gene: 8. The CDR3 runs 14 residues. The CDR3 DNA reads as TGTGCCAGCAGCTCCGGGACTAGGAGGATCGAGCAGTACTTC. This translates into CASSSGTRRIEQYF. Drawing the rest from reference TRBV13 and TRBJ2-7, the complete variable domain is AAGVIQSPRHLIKEKRETATLKCYPIPRHDTVYWYQQGPGQDPQFLISFYEKMQSDKGSIPDRFSAQQFSDYHSELNMSSLELGDSALYFCASSSGTRRIEQYFGPGTRLTVT.

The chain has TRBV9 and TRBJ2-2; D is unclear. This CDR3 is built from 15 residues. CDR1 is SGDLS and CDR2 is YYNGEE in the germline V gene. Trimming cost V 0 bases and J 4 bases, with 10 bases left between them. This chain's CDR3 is CASSVEALPTGELFF. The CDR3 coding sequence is TGTGCCAGCAGCGTAGAGGCTCTTCCCACCGGGGAGCTGTTTTTT.

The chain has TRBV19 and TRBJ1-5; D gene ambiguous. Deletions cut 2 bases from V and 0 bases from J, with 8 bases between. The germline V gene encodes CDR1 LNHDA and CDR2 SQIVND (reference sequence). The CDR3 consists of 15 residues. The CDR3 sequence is CASSIHADSNQPQHF. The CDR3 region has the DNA TGTGCCAGTAGTATACATGCAGATAGCAATCAGCCCCAGCATTTT. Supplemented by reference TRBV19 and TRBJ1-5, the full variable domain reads DGGITQSPKYLFRKEGQNVTLSCEQNLNHDAMYWYRQDPGQGLRLIYYSQIVNDFQKGDIAEGYSVSREKKESFPLTVTSAQKNPTAFYLCASSIHADSNQPQHFGDGTRLSIL.

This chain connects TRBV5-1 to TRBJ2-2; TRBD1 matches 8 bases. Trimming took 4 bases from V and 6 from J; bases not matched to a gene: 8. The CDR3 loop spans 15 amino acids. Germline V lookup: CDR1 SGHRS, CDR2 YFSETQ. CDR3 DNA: TGCGCCAGCAGCCTTCGGACAGGGCGGTCCGGGGAGCTGTTTTTT. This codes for CASSLRTGRSGELFF.

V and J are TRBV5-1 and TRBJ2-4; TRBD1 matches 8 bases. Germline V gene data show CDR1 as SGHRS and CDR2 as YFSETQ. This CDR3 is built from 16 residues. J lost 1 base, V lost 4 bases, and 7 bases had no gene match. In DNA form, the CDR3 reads TGCGCCAGCAGCAAGACAGGGGTTGAGGCCAAAAACATTCAGTACTTC. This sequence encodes CASSKTGVEAKNIQYF.

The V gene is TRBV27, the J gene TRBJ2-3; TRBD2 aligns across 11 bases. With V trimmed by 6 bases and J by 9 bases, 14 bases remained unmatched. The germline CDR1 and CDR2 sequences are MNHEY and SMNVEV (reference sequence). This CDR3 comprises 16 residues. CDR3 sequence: CASRVIAGGPWLTQYF. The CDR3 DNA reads TGTGCCAGCAGGGTGATAGCGGGAGGGCCTTGGCTCACGCAGTATTTT.

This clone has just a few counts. The CDR3, as DNA: TGTGCCAGCAGTGTACTAACGGGCATTCAGTACTTC. As protein: CASSVLTGIQYF. The genes are TRBV6-1 and TRBJ2-4; no reliable D call. The V and J ends lost 4 bases and 9 bases respectively, with 10 bases between them. The CDR3 totals 12 residues. Germline V lookup: CDR1 MNHNS, CDR2 SASEGT.

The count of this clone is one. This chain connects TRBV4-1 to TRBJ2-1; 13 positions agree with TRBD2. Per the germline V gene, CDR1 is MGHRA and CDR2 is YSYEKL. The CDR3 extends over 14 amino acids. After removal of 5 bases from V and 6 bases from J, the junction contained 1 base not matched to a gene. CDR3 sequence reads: CASSWTSGGNEQFF. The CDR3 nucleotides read TGCGCCAGCAGCTGGACTAGCGGGGGCAATGAGCAGTTCTTC.

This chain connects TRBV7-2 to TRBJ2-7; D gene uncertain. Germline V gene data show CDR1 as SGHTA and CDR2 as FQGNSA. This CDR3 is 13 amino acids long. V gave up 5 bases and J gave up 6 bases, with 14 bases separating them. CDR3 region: CASSAGPPGEQYF. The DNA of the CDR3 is TGTGCCAGCAGCGCTGGTCCCCCGGGCGAGCAGTACTTC.

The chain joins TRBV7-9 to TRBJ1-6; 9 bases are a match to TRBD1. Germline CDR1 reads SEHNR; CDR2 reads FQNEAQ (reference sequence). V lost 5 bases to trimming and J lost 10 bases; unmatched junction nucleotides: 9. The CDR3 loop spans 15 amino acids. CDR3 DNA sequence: TGTGCCAGCAGCCCCACGGACAGGGGAGAATCACCCCTCCACTTT. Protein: CASSPTDRGESPLHF.

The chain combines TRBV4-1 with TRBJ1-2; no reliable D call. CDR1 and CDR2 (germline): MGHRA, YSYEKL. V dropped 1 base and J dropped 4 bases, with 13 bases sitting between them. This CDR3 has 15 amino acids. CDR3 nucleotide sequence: TGCGCCAGCAGCCAAGTGGGTCAGGCTAGCTATGGCTACACCTTC. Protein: CASSQVGQASYGYTF.

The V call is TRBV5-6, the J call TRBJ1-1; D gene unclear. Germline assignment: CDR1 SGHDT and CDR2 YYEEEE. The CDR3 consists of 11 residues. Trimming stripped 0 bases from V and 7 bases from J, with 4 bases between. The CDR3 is CASSLGLEAFF. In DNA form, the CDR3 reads TGTGCCAGCAGCTTGGGACTTGAAGCTTTCTTT. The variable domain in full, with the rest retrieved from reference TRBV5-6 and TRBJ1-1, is DAGVTQSPTHLIKTRGQQVTLRCSPKSGHDTVSWYQQALGQGPQFIFQYYEEEERQRGNFPDRFSGHQFPNYSSELNVNALLLGDSALYLCASSLGLEAFFGQGTRLTVV.

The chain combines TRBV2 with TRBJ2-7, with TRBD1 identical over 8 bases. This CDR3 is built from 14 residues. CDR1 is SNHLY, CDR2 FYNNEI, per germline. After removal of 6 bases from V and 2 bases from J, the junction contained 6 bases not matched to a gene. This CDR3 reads CASSPQGATYEQYF. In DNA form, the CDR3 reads TGTGCCAGCAGCCCCCAGGGGGCAACCTACGAGCAGTACTTC.